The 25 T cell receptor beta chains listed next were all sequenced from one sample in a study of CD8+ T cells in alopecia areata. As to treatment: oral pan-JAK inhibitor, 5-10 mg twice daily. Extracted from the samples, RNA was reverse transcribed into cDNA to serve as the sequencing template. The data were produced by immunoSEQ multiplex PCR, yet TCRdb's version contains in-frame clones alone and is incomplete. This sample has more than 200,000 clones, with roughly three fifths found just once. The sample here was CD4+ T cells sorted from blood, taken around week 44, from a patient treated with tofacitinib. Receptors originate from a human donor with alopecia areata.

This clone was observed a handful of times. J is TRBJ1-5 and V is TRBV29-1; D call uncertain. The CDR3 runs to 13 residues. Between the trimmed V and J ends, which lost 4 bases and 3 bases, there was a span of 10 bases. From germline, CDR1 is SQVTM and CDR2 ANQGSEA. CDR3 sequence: CSVVFQDNQPQHF. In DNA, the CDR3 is TGCAGCGTTGTCTTCCAGGACAATCAGCCCCAGCATTTT.

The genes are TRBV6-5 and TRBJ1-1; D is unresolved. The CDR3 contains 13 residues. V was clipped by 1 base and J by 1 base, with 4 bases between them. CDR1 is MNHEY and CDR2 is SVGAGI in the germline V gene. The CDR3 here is CASSYFTNTEAFF. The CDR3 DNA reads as TGTGCCAGCAGTTACTTCACGAACACTGAAGCTTTCTTT.

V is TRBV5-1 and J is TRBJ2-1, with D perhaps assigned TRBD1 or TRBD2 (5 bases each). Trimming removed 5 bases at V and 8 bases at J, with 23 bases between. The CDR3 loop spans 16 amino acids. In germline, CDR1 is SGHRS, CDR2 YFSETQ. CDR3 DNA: TGCGCCAGCAGTCCCTTCACCGGGGCGCTACGGGATGAGCAGTTCTTC. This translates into CASSPFTGALRDEQFF. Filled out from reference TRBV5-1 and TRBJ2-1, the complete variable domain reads KAGVTQTPRYLIKTRGQQVTLSCSPISGHRSVSWYQQTPGQGLQFLFEYFSETQRNKGNFPGRFSGRQFSNSRSEMNVSTLELGDSALYLCASSPFTGALRDEQFFGPGTRLTVL.

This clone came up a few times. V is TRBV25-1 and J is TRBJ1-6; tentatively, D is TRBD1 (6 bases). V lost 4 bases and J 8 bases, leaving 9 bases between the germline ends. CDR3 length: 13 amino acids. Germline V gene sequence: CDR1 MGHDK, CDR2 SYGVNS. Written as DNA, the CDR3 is TGTGCCAGCAGTGTTAGGGGGGATTCACCCCTCCACTTT. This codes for CASSVRGDSPLHF.

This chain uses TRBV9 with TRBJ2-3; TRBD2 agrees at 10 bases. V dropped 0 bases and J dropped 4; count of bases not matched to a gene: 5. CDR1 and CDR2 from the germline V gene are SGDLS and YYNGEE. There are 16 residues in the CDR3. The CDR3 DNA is TGTGCCAGCAGCGTAGGCCTAGCGGGGGTTGCAGATACGCAGTATTTT. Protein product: CASSVGLAGVADTQYF. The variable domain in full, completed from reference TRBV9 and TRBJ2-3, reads DSGVTQTPKHLITATGQRVTLRCSPRSGDLSVYWYQQSLDQGLQFLIQYYNGEERAKGNILERFSAQQFPDLHSELNLSSLELGDSALYFCASSVGLAGVADTQYFGPGTRLTVL.

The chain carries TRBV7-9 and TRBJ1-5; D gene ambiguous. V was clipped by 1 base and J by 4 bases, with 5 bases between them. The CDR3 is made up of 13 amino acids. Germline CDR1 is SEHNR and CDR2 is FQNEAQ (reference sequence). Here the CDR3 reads CASSLGQNQPQHF. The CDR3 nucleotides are TGTGCCAGCAGCTTAGGTCAAAATCAGCCCCAGCATTTT.

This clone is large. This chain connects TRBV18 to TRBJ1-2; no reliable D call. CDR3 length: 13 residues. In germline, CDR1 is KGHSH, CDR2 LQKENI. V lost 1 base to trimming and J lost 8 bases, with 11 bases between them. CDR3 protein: CASSPLPSEGYTF. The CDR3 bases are TGTGCCAGCTCACCACTTCCTTCGGAGGGCTACACCTTC.

CDR3 coding DNA: TGTGCCAGCAGATTACAGGGGATTGATCAGCCCCAGCATTTT. Translated, it gives CASRLQGIDQPQHF. This chain connects TRBV5-6 to TRBJ1-5; 7 bases are shared with TRBD1. V lost 5 bases to trimming and J lost 5 bases; unmatched junction nucleotides: 7. Germline lookup yields CDR1 SGHDT and CDR2 YYEEEE. The CDR3 is 14 amino acids.

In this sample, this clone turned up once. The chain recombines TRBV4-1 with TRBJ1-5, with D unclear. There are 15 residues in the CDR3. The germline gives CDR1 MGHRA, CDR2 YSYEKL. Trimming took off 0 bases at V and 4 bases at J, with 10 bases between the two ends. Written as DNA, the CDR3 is TGCGCCAGCAGCCAAGATCCGGATCCTAATCAGCCCCAGCATTTT. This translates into CASSQDPDPNQPQHF.

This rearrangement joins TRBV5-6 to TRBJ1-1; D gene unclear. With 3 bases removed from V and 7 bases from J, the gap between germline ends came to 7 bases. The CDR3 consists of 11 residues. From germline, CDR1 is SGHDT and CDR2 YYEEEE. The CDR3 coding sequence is TGTGCCAGCAGCTCAGGACTTGAAGCTTTCTTT. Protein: CASSSGLEAFF.

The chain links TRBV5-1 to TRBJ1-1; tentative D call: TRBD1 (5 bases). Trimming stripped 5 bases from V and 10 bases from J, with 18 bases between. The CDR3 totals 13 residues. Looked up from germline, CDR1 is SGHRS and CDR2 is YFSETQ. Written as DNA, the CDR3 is TGCGCCAGCAGGCTTACAGACAGTTCGGGAGCTTTCTTT. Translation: CASRLTDSSGAFF.

The DNA of the CDR3 is TGTGCCAGCAAGGGCAAAGATACGCAGTATTTT. It is translated as CASKGKDTQYF. The chain is built from TRBV6-1 and TRBJ2-3; D is uncertain. CDR1 MNHNS and CDR2 SASEGT come from the germline V gene. This CDR3 has 11 residues. Trimming removed 7 bases at V and 5 bases at J, with 7 bases between.

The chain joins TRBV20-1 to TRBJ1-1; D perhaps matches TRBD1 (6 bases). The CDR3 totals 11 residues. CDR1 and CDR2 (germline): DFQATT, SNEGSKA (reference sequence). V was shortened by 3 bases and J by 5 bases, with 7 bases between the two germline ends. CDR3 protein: CSASQGTEAFF. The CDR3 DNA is TGCAGTGCTAGTCAGGGGACTGAAGCTTTCTTT.

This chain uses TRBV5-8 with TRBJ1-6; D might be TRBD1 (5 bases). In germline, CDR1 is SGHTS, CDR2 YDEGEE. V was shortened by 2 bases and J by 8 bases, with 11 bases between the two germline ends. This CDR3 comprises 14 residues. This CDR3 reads CASSFGGIHSPLHF. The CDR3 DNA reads TGTGCCAGCAGCTTTGGGGGGATCCATTCACCCCTCCACTTT.

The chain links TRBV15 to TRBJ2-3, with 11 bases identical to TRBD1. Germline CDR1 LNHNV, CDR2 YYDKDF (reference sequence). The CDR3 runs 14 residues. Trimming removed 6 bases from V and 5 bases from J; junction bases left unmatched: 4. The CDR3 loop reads CATRGTGGKDTQYF. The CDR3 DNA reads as TGTGCCACCAGAGGGACAGGGGGTAAAGATACGCAGTATTTT.

The CDR3 DNA sequence: TGTGCCAGCAGTACCCGGACAGAGAACACTGAAGCTTTCTTT. It translates to CASSTRTENTEAFF. The chain carries TRBV27 and TRBJ1-1, with D possibly matching TRBD1 (6 bases). Germline V CDR1 and CDR2: MNHEY, SMNVEV (reference sequence). The V end lost 5 bases, the J end lost 1 base, and 11 bases lay between the germline ends. The CDR3 loop spans 14 amino acids.

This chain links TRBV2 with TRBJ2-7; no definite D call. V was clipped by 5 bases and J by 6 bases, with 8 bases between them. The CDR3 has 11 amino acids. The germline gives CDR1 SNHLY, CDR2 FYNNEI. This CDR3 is CASSSSFEQYF. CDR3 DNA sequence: TGTGCCAGCAGTTCCTCGTTCGAGCAGTACTTC. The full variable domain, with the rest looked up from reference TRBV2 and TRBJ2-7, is EPEVTQTPSHQVTQMGQEVILRCVPISNHLYFYWYRQILGQKVEFLVSFYNNEISEKSEIFDDQFSVERPDGSNFTLKIRSTKLEDSAMYFCASSSSFEQYFGPGTRLTVT.

CDR3 loop: CASRADRESYEQYF. CDR3 sequence (DNA): TGTGCCAGCAGGGCCGACAGGGAATCCTACGAGCAGTACTTC. The rearrangement links TRBV6-5 to TRBJ2-7; 7 nucleotides line up with TRBD1. Germline trimming cut 6 bases from V and 1 base from J; bases unmatched to any gene: 6. The CDR3 sequence is 14 residues long. CDR1 and CDR2 (germline): MNHEY, SVGAGI.

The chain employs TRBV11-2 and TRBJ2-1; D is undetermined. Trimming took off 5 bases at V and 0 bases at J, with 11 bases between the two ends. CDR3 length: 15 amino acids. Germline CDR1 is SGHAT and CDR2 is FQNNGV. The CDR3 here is CASSPRFSSYNEQFF. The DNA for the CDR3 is TGTGCCAGCAGCCCCCGTTTCAGCTCCTACAATGAGCAGTTCTTC. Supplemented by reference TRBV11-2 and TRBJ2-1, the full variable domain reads EAGVAQSPRYKIIEKRQSVAFWCNPISGHATLYWYQQILGQGPKLLIQFQNNGVVDDSQLPKDRFSAERLKGVDSTLKIQPAKLEDSAVYLCASSPRFSSYNEQFFGPGTRLTVL.

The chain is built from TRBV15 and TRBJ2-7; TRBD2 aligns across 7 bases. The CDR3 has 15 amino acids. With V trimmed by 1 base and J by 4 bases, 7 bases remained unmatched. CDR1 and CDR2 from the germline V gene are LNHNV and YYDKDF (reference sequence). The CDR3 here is CATSRGRGEVYEQYF. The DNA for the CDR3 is TGTGCCACCAGCAGAGGACGGGGGGAGGTATACGAGCAGTACTTC.

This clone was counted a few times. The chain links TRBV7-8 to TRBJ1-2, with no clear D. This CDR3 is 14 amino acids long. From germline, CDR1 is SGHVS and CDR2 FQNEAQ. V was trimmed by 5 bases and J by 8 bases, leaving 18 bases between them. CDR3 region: CASSPRASTRGYTF. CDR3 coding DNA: TGTGCCAGCAGCCCGAGGGCCTCCACCCGCGGCTACACCTTC.

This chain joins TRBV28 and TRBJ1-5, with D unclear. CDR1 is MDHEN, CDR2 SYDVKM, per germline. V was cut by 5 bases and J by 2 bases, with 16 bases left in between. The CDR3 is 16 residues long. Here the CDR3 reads CASSPVKGSGNQPQHF. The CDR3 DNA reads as TGTGCCAGCAGTCCCGTAAAGGGTTCTGGCAATCAGCCCCAGCATTTT. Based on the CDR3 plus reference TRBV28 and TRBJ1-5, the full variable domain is DVKVTQSSRYLVKRTGEKVFLECVQDMDHENMFWYRQDPGLGLRLIYFSYDVKMKEKGDIPEGYSVSREKKERFSLILESASTNQTSMYLCASSPVKGSGNQPQHFGDGTRLSIL.

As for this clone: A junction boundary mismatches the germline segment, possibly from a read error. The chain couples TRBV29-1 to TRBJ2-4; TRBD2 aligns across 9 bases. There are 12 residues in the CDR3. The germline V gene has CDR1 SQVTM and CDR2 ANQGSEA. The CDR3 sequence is CSVAQGGGASDF. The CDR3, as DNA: TGCAGCGTGGCTCAAGGCGGGGGGGCATCGGACTTC.

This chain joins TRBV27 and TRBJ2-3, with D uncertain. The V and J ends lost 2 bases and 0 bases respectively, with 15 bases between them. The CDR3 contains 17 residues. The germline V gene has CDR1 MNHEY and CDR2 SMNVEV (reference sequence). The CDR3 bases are TGTGCCAGCAGTTTAGAAAGGCGATGGGGAAGCACAGATACGCAGTATTTT. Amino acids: CASSLERRWGSTDTQYF.

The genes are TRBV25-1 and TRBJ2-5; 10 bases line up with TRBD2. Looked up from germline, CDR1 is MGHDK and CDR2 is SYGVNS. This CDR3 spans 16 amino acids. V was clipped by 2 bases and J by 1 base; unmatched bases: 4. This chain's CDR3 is CASSEGVAGGQETQYF. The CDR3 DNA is TGTGCCAGCAGTGAAGGGGTAGCGGGGGGCCAAGAGACCCAGTACTTC.